Presented here are 9 T cell receptor beta chains from one specimen sequenced in a study of T cell clusters in autoimmune cytopenias. Multiplex touch-down PCR amplified TRB using TRB-A and TRB-B pools in one tube. One entry per CDR3 protein, without DNA, is what TCRdb gives after re-calling the multiplex PCR reads. The sample has a few thousand distinct CDR3 sequences. Each sample's input was 250 ng genomic DNA, about 38,000 genome equivalents. These data were likewise used in another study, on T cell repertoires in aging, cancer and after chemotherapy.

Sequenced input: peripheral blood. All receptors come from a human donor in good health.

This chain links TRBV10-3 with TRBJ2-5; no DNA is available, so the TRBD2 call from TCRdb remains unchecked. The CDR3 length is 15 residues. From germline, CDR1 is ENHRY and CDR2 SYGVKD. CDR3 loop: CAISATGGGEETQYF.

The rearrangement uses TRBV19 and TRBJ2-5; the TRBD2 assignment by TCRdb is unverifiable without DNA. The germline V gene has CDR1 LNHDA and CDR2 SQIVND (reference sequence). The length of the CDR3 is 17 residues. CDR3 protein: CASSIGPAGGWKETQYF.

Its frequency marks this clonotype as medium-sized. The J gene is TRBJ2-1, the V gene TRBV5-6; absent DNA, TCRdb's TRBD2 call cannot be checked. The germline gives CDR1 SGHDT, CDR2 YYEEEE. This CDR3 contains 17 residues. The CDR3 region is CASSLGAGGNSYNEQFF.

This clonotype counts as medium-sized (0.01 to 0.1%) by frequency. The rearrangement uses TRBV6-5 and TRBJ1-1; lacking DNA, the TRBD1 call made by TCRdb goes unchecked. The CDR3 consists of 13 residues. Per germline, CDR1 MNHEY and CDR2 SVGAGI. CDR3 loop: CASSSVPRTEAFF.

This clonotype is medium-sized (0.01 to 0.1%) by frequency. The chain combines TRBV6-5 with TRBJ1-2; TCRdb gives TRBD1 as the D gene, but with no DNA this cannot be confirmed. Germline-derived CDR1 and CDR2 are MNHEY and SVGAGI. The CDR3 covers 15 residues. The chain's CDR3 is CASSYFSKGADGYTF.

The chain couples TRBV20-1 to TRBJ1-2; TCRdb outputs TRBD1, but without DNA this stays unchecked. The CDR3 spans 14 residues. Germline CDR1 and CDR2: DFQATT and SNEGSKA (reference sequence). The CDR3 loop reads CSASPQLRQDGYTF.

By frequency, this clonotype is medium-sized. The rearrangement links TRBV6-5 to TRBJ2-3; TCRdb proposes TRBD1, but this gene call is untestable without DNA. The germline V gene encodes CDR1 MNHEY and CDR2 SVGAGI. The CDR3 spans 14 residues. CDR3 in amino acids: CASSKNRGEDTQYF.

This clonotype is identified as medium-sized from frequency. The chain recombines TRBV6-4 with TRBJ1-2. The germline V gene has CDR1 MRHNA and CDR2 SNTAGT. The CDR3 covers 15 residues. This CDR3 reads CASRISDQGGYGYTF.

According to its frequency, this clonotype is medium-sized. The rearrangement links TRBV19 to TRBJ2-3; TCRdb reports TRBD2, a call that lacks DNA to check it against. Germline V lookup: CDR1 LNHDA, CDR2 SQIVND (reference sequence). The CDR3 spans 17 residues. This chain's CDR3 is CASSISSGGSSTDTQYF.